This T cell receptor (beta chain) was retrieved from a study of shared T cell receptors in the human thymus. In germline, CDR1 is GTSNPN, CDR2 SVGIG (reference sequence). The CDR3 sequence is 16 residues long. The trim removed 1 base at V and 5 bases at J, leaving 5 bases unmatched. Clones were read by immunoSEQ multiplex PCR, and TCRdb kept only the in-frame ones, dropping some. The table lists hundreds of thousands of clones, around 87% of them singletons. These same data were also listed under a study on human thymus T cells. From that second work: Infants served as donors; they were healthy and Finnish and were having corrective surgery for congenital heart defects. Resected material from corrective heart surgery provided the thymus tissue analysed. Usage of V and J genes appeared biased in thymic and blood repertoires. Thymic TCR repertoires of unrelated people reportedly overlapped highly.

This sequence was found in a boy younger than two with a congenital heart defect. The source material was thymocytes. The chain combines TRBV30 with TRBJ2-7; 16 nucleotides align to TRBD2. This CDR3 is CAWSAGTSGRADEQYF. Here the CDR3 DNA reads TGTGCCTGGAGTGCGGGGACTAGCGGGAGGGCCGACGAGCAGTACTTC.